In this sample, the clone carrying this T cell receptor beta chain turned up a few times. The antigen is not known. Trimming took 4 bases from V and 4 from J; bases not matched to a gene: 11. This CDR3 spans 16 amino acids. Germline V CDR1 and CDR2: MNHNY, SVGAGI (reference sequence). Attached unique molecular identifiers marked individual cDNA molecules. TCRdb analysed the 5' RACE reads with MiXCR anew, one entry per CDR3 protein. The table records 39,000 or so distinct CDR3 sequences, less than 7% of them present only once. This entry belongs to a study of early T cells in non-severe SARS-CoV-2 infection. About the research overall: With bulk RNA from unsorted whole blood as input, sequencing yielded unpaired chains.

Notes on the study in general: Sequences matched to VDJdb favored anti-spike CD8 responses, while private and CD4 specificities were missed.

The J gene is TRBJ2-7, the V gene TRBV6-6, with 9 bases identical to TRBD1. The receptor was isolated from an adult who was a healthcare worker with PCR-confirmed SARS-CoV-2 infection or an uninfected control (not recorded which). The sample was whole blood, taken at baseline. CDR3 sequence (DNA): TGTGCCAGCAGTTGGGTGGAAGGGACAGGGACATACGAGCAGTACTTC. This sequence encodes CASSWVEGTGTYEQYF.